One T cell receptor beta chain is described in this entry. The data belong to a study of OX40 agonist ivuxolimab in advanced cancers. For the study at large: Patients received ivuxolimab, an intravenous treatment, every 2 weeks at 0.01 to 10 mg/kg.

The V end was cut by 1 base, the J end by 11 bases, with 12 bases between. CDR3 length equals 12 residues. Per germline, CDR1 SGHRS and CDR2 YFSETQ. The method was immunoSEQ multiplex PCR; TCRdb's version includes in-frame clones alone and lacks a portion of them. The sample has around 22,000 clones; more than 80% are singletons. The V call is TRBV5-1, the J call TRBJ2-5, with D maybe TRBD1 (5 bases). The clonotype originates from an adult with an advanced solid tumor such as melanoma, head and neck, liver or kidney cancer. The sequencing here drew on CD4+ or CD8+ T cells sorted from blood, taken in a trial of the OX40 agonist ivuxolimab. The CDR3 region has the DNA TGCGCCAGCAGCTTGCCAGGGTCGACGCAGTACTTC. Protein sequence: CASSLPGSTQYF.